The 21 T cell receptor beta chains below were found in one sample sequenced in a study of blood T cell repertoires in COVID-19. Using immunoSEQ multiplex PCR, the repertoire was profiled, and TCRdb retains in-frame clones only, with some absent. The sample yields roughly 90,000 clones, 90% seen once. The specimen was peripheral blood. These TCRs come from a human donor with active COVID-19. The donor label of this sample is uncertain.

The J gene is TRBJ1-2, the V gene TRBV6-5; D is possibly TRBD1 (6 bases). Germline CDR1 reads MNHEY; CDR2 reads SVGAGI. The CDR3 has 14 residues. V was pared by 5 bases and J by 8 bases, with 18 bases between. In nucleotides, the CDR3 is TGTGCCAGCAGTACCGGGGCCACAGGGTTCGGCTACACCTTC. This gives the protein CASSTGATGFGYTF.

The CDR3 here is CASSFAGRNNYGYTF. The CDR3 DNA follows: TGTGCCAGCAGTTTTGCGGGGCGCAATAACTATGGCTACACCTTC. The chain couples TRBV28 to TRBJ1-2, with a tentative D call TRBD1 (5 bases). V lost 3 bases and J lost 1, with 12 bases in between. The germline CDR1 and CDR2 sequences are MDHEN and SYDVKM. The CDR3 has 15 residues.

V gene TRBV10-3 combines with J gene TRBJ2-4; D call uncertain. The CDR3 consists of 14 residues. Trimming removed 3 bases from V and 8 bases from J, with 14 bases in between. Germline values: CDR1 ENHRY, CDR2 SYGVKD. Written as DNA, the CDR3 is TGTGCCATCAGTGAAGACCTAGGATCATACATTCAGTACTTC. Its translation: CAISEDLGSYIQYF.

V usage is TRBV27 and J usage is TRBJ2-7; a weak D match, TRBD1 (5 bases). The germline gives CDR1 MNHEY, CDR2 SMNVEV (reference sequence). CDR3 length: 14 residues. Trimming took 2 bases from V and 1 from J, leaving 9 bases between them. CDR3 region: CASSLHQGSYEQYF. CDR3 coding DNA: TGTGCCAGCAGTTTACACCAGGGTTCCTACGAGCAGTACTTC.

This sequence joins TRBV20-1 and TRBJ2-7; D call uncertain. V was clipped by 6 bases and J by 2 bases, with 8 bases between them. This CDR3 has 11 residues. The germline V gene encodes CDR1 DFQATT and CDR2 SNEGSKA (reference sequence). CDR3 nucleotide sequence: TGCAGTGCGCGCGGAACCTACGAGCAGTACTTC. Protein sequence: CSARGTYEQYF.

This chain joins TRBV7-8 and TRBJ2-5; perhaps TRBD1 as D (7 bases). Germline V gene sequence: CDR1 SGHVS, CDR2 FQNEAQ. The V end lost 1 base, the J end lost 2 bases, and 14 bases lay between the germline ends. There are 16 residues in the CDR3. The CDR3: CASSLDVRGRQETQYF. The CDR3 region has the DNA TGTGCCAGCAGCTTAGATGTCAGGGGGAGGCAAGAGACCCAGTACTTC.

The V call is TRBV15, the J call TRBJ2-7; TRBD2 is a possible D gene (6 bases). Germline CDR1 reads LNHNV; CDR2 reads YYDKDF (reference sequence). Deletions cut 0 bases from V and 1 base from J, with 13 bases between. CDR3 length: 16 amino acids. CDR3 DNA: TGTGCCACCAGCAGAGAGGAGGGTATCGCTTCCTACGAGCAGTACTTC. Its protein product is CATSREEGIASYEQYF.

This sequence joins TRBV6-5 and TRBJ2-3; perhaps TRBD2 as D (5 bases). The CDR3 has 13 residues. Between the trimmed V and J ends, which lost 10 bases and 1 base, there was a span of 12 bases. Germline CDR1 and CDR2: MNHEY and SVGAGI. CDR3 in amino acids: CAIARVGTDTQYF. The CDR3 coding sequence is TGTGCCATCGCGCGGGTTGGCACAGATACGCAGTATTTT.

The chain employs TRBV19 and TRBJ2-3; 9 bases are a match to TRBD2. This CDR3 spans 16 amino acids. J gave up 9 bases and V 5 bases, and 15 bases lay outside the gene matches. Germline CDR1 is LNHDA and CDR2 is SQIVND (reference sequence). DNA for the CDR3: TGTGCCAGTAGTCTACTAAGAGCGGGGGGCCCGGGGACGCAGTATTTT. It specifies CASSLLRAGGPGTQYF.

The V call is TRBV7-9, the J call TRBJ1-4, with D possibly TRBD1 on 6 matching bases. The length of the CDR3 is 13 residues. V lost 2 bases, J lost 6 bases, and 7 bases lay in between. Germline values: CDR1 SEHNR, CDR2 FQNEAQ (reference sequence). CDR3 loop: CASSLNRDEKLFF. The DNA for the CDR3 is TGTGCCAGCAGCTTAAACAGGGATGAAAAACTGTTTTTT.

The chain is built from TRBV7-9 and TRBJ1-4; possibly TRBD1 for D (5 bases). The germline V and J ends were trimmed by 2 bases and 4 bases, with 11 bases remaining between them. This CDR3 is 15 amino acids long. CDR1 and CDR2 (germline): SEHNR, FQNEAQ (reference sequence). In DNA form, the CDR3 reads TGTGCCAGCAGCTTACCCCAGGGCAGTAATGAAAAACTGTTTTTT. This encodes CASSLPQGSNEKLFF.

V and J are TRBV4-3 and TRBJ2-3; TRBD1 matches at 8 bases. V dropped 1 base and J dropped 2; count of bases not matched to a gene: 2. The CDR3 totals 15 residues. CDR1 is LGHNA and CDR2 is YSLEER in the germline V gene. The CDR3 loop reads CASSQGTGNTDTQYF. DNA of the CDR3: TGCGCCAGCAGCCAAGGGACAGGGAACACAGATACGCAGTATTTT.

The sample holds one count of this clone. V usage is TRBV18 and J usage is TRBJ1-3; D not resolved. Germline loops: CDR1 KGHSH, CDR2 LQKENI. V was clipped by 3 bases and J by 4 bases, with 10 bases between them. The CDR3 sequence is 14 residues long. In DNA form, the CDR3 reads TGTGCCAGCTCACCTCAGGTCTCCGGAAACACCATATATTTT. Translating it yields CASSPQVSGNTIYF.

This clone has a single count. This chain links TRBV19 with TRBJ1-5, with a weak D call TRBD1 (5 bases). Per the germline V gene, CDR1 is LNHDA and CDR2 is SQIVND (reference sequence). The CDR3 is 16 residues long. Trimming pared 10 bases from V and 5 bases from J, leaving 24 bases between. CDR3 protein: CANNGHTVLNDQPQHF. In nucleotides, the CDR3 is TGTGCCAACAACGGACACACAGTGTTGAACGATCAGCCCCAGCATTTT.

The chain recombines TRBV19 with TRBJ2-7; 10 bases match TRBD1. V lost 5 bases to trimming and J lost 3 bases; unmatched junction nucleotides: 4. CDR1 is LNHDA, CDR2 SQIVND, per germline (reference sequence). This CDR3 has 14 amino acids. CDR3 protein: CASSEGQGVYEQYF. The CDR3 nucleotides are TGTGCCAGTAGTGAAGGACAGGGGGTCTACGAGCAGTACTTC.

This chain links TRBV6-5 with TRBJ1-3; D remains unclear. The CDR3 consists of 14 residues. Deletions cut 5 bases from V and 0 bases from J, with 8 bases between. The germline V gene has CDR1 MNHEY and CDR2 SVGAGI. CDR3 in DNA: TGTGCCAGCAGTAGAGATCCCTCTGGAAACACCATATATTTT. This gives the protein CASSRDPSGNTIYF.

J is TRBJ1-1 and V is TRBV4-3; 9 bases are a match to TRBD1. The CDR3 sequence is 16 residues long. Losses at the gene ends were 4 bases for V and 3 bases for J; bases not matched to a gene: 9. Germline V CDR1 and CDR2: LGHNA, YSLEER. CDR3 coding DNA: TGCGCCAGCAGCCCGGGACAGGGCCTGGTGGACACTGAAGCTTTCTTT. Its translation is CASSPGQGLVDTEAFF.

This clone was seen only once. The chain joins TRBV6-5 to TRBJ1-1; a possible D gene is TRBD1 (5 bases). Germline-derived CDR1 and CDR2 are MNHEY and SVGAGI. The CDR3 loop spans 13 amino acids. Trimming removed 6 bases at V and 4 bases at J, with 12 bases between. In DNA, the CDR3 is TGTGCCAGCAGACCGCGCGGGGGCACTGAAGCTTTCTTT. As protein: CASRPRGGTEAFF.

CDR3 DNA sequence: TGTGCCATCAGGGGGAGTACGTACGAGCAGTACTTC. It specifies CAIRGSTYEQYF. V and J are TRBV10-3 and TRBJ2-7, with a weak D call TRBD2 (5 bases). The CDR3 spans 12 residues. V lost 6 bases to trimming and J lost 4 bases, with 10 bases between them. In germline, CDR1 is ENHRY, CDR2 SYGVKD.

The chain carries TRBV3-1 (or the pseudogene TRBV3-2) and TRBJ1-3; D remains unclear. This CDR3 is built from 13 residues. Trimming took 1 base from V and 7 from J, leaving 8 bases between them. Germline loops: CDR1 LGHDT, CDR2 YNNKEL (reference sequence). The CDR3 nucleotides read TGTGCCAGCAGCCAAGGATCGGGGAACACCATATATTTT. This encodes CASSQGSGNTIYF.

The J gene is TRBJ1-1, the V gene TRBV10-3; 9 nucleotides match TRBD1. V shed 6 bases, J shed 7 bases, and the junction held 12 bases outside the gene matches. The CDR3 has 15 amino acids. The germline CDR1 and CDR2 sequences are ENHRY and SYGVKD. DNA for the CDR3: TGTGCCATCAGGCACCGGGACAGGGAAACCGGTGAAGCTTTCTTT. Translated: CAIRHRDRETGEAFF.